Listed below are T cell receptor beta chains from one sample, sequenced in a study of blood T cell repertoires in COVID-19. Clones were sequenced by immunoSEQ multiplex PCR, and TCRdb holds only the in-frame ones, with some missing. This sample has about 120,000 clones, with 80% found just once. Sequencing was done on a sample of peripheral blood. These receptors all stem from a man in his sixties with active or convalescent COVID-19. Both conserved end residues are part of each CDR3. The D gene is left open where the match is weak. Clone sizes are given selectively: once, few, many, or a class where the clone is expanded.

TRBJ2-7,TRBV2,14,TRBD1,.,TGTGCCAGCACCTTGGACAGGGGGCACTACGAGCAGTACTTC,CASTLDRGHYEQYF
TRBJ1-4,TRBV28,16,.,.,TGTGCCAGCAGGCCATCCCTCGGGGGGACTAATGAAAAACTGTTTTTT,CASRPSLGGTNEKLFF
TRBJ2-5,TRBV2,15,.,.,TGTGCCAGCAGTGAAAATCTAGGAGAACAAGAGACCCAGTACTTC,CASSENLGEQETQYF
TRBJ2-7,TRBV19,13,.,.,TGTGCCAGTAGTACATACAACGCAGGCGAGCAGTACTTC,CASSTYNAGEQYF
TRBJ1-1,TRBV4-1,15,.,few,TGCGCCAGCAGCCAAGGACACGGGATTTTCACTGAAGCTTTCTTT,CASSQGHGIFTEAFF
TRBJ2-2,TRBV5-4,15,.,.,TGTGCCAGCAGCGTTGGACAGTTGAACACCGGGGAGCTGTTTTTT,CASSVGQLNTGELFF
TRBJ2-1,TRBV4-3,14,.,.,TGCGCCAGCAGCCCCAGGGTCGGCTACAATGAGCAGTTCTTC,CASSPRVGYNEQFF
TRBJ2-7,TRBV7-2,12,.,.,TGTGCCAGCAGCCGGGTTTGGGACGAGCAGTACTTC,CASSRVWDEQYF
TRBJ2-5,TRBV7-2,13,.,.,TGTGCCAGCAGCAGAGACATCGGCGAGACCCAGTACTTC,CASSRDIGETQYF
TRBJ2-2,TRBV28,13,TRBD2,.,TGTGCTTCCCAAGCGGGAAACACCGGGGAGCTGTTTTTT,CASQAGNTGELFF
TRBJ2-7,TRBV30,12,.,.,TGTGCCTGGAGCCCACAAGTCGACGAGCAGTACTTC,CAWSPQVDEQYF
TRBJ1-6,TRBV5-1,16,.,.,TGCGCCAGCCGATTACAGTCCCTCTCCTATAATTCACCCCTCCACTTT,CASRLQSLSYNSPLHF
TRBJ2-3,TRBV7-9,16,.,once,TGTGCCAGCAGCTTAGCTCCCCAGGGTGGGAGGGATACGCAGTATTTT,CASSLAPQGGRDTQYF
TRBJ2-7,TRBV7-7,13,.,.,TGTGCCAGCACCGACCCGGACAGCTACGAGCAGTACTTC,CASTDPDSYEQYF
TRBJ2-5,TRBV7-3,18,TRBD1,.,TGTGCCAGCAGCCTCACAGGGGGCGGCTACGCCTTACAAGAGACCCAGTACTTC,CASSLTGGGYALQETQYF
TRBJ2-3,TRBV27,14,.,.,TGTGCCAGCAGTACCGCGGAAGGCACAGATACGCAGTATTTT,CASSTAEGTDTQYF
TRBJ2-1,TRBV2,14,.,.,TGTGCCAGCAGTGATTGGACAGCCTACAATGAGCAGTTCTTC,CASSDWTAYNEQFF